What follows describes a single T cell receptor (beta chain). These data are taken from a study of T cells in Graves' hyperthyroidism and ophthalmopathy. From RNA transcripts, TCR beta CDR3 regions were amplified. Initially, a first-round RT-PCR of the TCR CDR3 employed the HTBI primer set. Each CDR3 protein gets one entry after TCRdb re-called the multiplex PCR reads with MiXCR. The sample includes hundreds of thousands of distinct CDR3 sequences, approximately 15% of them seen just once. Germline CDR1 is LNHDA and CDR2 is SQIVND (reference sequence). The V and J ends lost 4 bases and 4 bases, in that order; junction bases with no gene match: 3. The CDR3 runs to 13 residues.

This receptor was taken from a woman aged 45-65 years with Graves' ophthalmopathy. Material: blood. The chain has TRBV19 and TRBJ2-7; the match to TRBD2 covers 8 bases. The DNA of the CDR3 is TGTGCCAGTAGTACCCCGGGGGGGTACGAGCAGTACTTC. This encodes CASSTPGGYEQYF.